The source of this T cell receptor (beta chain) is a study of T cells expressing NK-cell markers. The overall study: Seven of the eight sequenced donors were HCMV-seropositive; one was seronegative.

TCRdb reanalyzed the 5' RACE reads, giving one entry per CDR3 protein sequence and no DNA. This sample's clone table lists some 450,000 distinct CDR3 sequences. The CDR3 runs to 15 residues. Germline V lookup: CDR1 SGHDT, CDR2 YYEEEE. The chain employs TRBV5-6 and TRBJ2-1; checking the TCRdb D call of TRBD1 is not possible without DNA. This TCR came from a woman between 18 and 75 years old in good health. Source material: blood T cells: a sorted CD56 or NKG2C T cell subset, CD4+ or CD8+ T cells, or bulk PBMC T cells (not recorded which). Here the CDR3 reads CASSPGTGGHNEQFF.